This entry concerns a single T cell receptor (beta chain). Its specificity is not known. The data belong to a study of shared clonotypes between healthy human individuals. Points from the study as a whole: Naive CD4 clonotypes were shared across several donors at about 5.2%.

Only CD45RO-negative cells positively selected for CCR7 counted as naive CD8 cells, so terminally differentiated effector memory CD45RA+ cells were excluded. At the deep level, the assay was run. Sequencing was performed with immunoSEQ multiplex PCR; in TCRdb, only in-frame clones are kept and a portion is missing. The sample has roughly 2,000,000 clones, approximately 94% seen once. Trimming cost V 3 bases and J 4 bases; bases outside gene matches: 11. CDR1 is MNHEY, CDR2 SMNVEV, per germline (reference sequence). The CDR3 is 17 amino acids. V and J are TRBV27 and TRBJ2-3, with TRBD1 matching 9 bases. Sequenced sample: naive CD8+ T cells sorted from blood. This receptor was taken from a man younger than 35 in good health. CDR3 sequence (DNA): TGTGCCAGCAGTTTCACACGACCGGGACAGGGTCCAGATACGCAGTATTTT. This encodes CASSFTRPGQGPDTQYF.